Shown below are 4 T cell receptor beta chains from a single sample sequenced in a study of human thymus T cells. Using immunoSEQ multiplex PCR, the repertoire was profiled, and TCRdb retains in-frame clones only, with some absent. The sample contains tens of thousands of clones, approximately 96% of which appear only once. Corrective heart surgery yielded resections, and these provided the thymus tissue. Sequencing input: thymus tissue. The receptors shown here come from a boy under three years old with a congenital heart defect but otherwise immunologically healthy.

The chain uses TRBV27 and TRBJ2-5; TRBD1 or TRBD2 may be the D gene (6 bases each). The germline V and J ends were trimmed by 0 bases and 5 bases, with 16 bases remaining between them. From germline, CDR1 is MNHEY and CDR2 SMNVEV (reference sequence). The CDR3 sequence is 16 residues long. CDR3 sequence: CASSLSGQPEGETQYF. Written as DNA, the CDR3 is TGTGCCAGCAGTTTATCGGGACAACCGGAGGGGGAGACCCAGTACTTC.

The chain employs TRBV14 and TRBJ2-7; D remains unclear. CDR1 is SGHDN, CDR2 FVKESK, per germline. Trimming removed 0 bases at V and 5 bases at J, with 14 bases between. This CDR3 is 15 amino acids long. The DNA of the CDR3 is TGTGCCAGCAGCCAAGATCTTAATAACCAGGACGAGCAGTACTTC. Translated: CASSQDLNNQDEQYF.

The chain links TRBV2 to TRBJ2-1; D possibly uses TRBD1 or TRBD2 (5 bases each). Germline V gene lookup returns CDR1 SNHLY and CDR2 FYNNEI. The CDR3 has 16 amino acids. V dropped 5 bases and J dropped 2 bases, with 16 bases sitting between them. In DNA form, the CDR3 reads TGTGCCAGCAGTCCCGAAGGGACGGTTACCTACAATGAGCAGTTCTTC. This encodes CASSPEGTVTYNEQFF.

This clone has a single count. The chain combines TRBV11-2 with TRBJ2-1; 14 bases align to TRBD2. There are 16 residues in the CDR3. The V gene end was trimmed by 4 bases and the J gene end by 7 bases; junction bases not matched to a gene: 6. Germline V gene sequence: CDR1 SGHAT, CDR2 FQNNGV. The CDR3 region has the DNA TGTGCCAGCAGCTCGGGACTAGCGGGAGTCAGTAATGAGCAGTTCTTC. It specifies CASSSGLAGVSNEQFF.